The 5 T cell receptor beta chains below were found in one sample sequenced in a study of T cells after yellow fever vaccination. Each CDR3 protein is one row after TCRdb ran MiXCR on the 5' RACE reads. The sample has 350,000 to 450,000 distinct CDR3 sequences, approximately 18% seen once. Sample: PBMCs, taken before the yellow fever booster vaccination. These receptors were taken from a man younger than 30 who received the YFV17D yellow fever vaccine.

This clonotype was counted a few times. The chain has TRBV5-1 and TRBJ2-3; 8 nucleotides match TRBD2. The CDR3 runs 14 residues. V was clipped by 4 bases and J by 4 bases; unmatched bases: 5. Germline values: CDR1 SGHRS, CDR2 YFSETQ. The DNA for the CDR3 is TGCGCCAGCAGCAAGCGGACTAGCTCAGATACGCAGTATTTT. Amino acids: CASSKRTSSDTQYF.

The chain employs TRBV9 and TRBJ2-1, with 8 bases aligning to TRBD1. The CDR3 contains 17 residues. Trimming took 3 bases from V and 0 from J; bases not matched to a gene: 8. Per germline, CDR1 SGDLS and CDR2 YYNGEE. The CDR3 sequence is CASSEDRVGGSYNEQFF. CDR3 in DNA: TGTGCCAGCAGCGAGGACAGGGTCGGGGGCTCCTACAATGAGCAGTTCTTC.

The CDR3 loop reads CATSTGDNSPLHF. The CDR3 nucleotides read TGTGCCACCTCGACAGGGGATAATTCACCCCTCCACTTT. The chain joins TRBV7-3 to TRBJ1-6, with 8 bases that match TRBD1. The germline V gene encodes CDR1 SGHTA and CDR2 FQGTGA. This CDR3 comprises 13 residues. The J segment lost 5 bases and the V segment lost 10 bases, leaving 4 bases of the junction unmatched. The full variable domain, completed using reference TRBV7-3 and TRBJ1-6, is GAGVSQTPSNKVTEKGKYVELRCDPISGHTALYWYRQSLGQGPEFLIYFQGTGAADDSGLPNDRFFAVRPEGSVSTLKIQRTERGDSAVYLCATSTGDNSPLHFGNGTRLTVT.

This chain uses TRBV16 with TRBJ2-7; 8 nucleotides match TRBD1. CDR1 and CDR2 from the germline V gene are KGHSY and FQNENV. This CDR3 contains 14 residues. The V segment lost 3 bases and the J segment 3 bases; nucleotides outside the gene matches: 4. CDR3 coding DNA: TGTGCCAGCAGCCAGTACAGGGGGGACTACGAGCAGTACGTC. Its translation: CASSQYRGDYEQYV.

The chain links TRBV4-2 to TRBJ1-4, with D possibly TRBD1 on 5 matching bases. Germline CDR1 and CDR2: LGHNA and YNFKEQ. Trimming cost V 1 base and J 3 bases, with 18 bases left between them. The CDR3 contains 18 residues. The DNA for the CDR3 is TGTGCCAGCAGCCAAGCCGGAGGGCGGGGCAGGGCTAATGAAAAACTGTTTTTT. Protein sequence: CASSQAGGRGRANEKLFF.